The 30 T cell receptor beta chains listed next were all sequenced from one sample in a study of blood T cell repertoires in COVID-19. Repertoires were generated with immunoSEQ multiplex PCR, while TCRdb's copy carries only in-frame clones and drops some. The sample carries hundreds of thousands of clones, approximately 87% recorded once. The specimen sequenced was peripheral blood. The receptors derive from a woman between 50 and 59 years old with acute or convalescent COVID-19.

This clone is a singleton in its sample. J is TRBJ2-2 and V is TRBV7-3; no firm D call. CDR1 SGHTA and CDR2 FQGTGA come from the germline V gene. V shed 1 base and J shed 3 bases, with 6 bases lying between them. The CDR3 runs 14 residues. The CDR3 is CASSLRPYTGELFF. The CDR3 bases are TGTGCCAGCAGCTTAAGGCCATACACCGGGGAGCTGTTTTTT.

This chain joins TRBV3-1 (or the pseudogene TRBV3-2) and TRBJ2-7; D gene ambiguous. Trimming pared 0 bases from V and 1 base from J, leaving 7 bases between. The CDR3 has 14 amino acids. In germline, CDR1 is LGHDT, CDR2 YNNKEL (reference sequence). CDR3 bases: TGTGCCAGCAGCCAAGAAAAACAGTCCTACGAGCAGTACTTC. Protein: CASSQEKQSYEQYF.

The rearrangement uses TRBV11-2 and TRBJ1-6; D is undetermined. V lost 4 bases and J lost 9, with 22 bases in between. The CDR3 spans 17 residues. Germline values: CDR1 SGHAT, CDR2 FQNNGV. The CDR3 DNA reads TGTGCCAGCAGCTCTTACGCCTCGGGGAAGGCTAGTTCACCCCTCCACTTT. Translated, it gives CASSSYASGKASSPLHF.

The gene calls are TRBV2 and TRBJ2-5, with D perhaps matching TRBD2 (5 bases). The ends were cut back, 7 bases at V and 3 bases at J, with 9 bases in the middle. The CDR3 totals 12 residues. Germline V gives CDR1 SNHLY, CDR2 FYNNEI. CDR3 nucleotide sequence: TGTGCCAGCAACTTGGGAGAAGAGACCCAGTACTTC. Residues: CASNLGEETQYF.

In DNA form, the CDR3 reads TGTGCCACCGGCCCCGGGTCGCCTAGCAGGTCACCCCTCCACTTT. It is translated as CATGPGSPSRSPLHF. This chain uses TRBV24-1 with TRBJ1-6; no clear D gene. V was clipped by 9 bases and J by 10 bases, with 21 bases between them. The CDR3 sequence is 15 residues long. Germline loops: CDR1 KGHDR, CDR2 SFDVKD.

The rearrangement links TRBV7-8 to TRBJ2-1, with TRBD1 matching 11 bases. The germline V gene encodes CDR1 SGHVS and CDR2 FQNEAQ. V lost 5 bases, J lost 9 bases, and 6 bases stayed unmatched. This CDR3 has 14 amino acids. The CDR3 is CASSRTGGSSEQFF. CDR3 in DNA: TGTGCCAGCAGCCGGACAGGGGGCTCAAGTGAGCAGTTCTTC.

The rearrangement joins TRBV2 to TRBJ1-6; D gene unclear. Trimming pared 8 bases from V and 6 bases from J, leaving 11 bases between. Germline V CDR1 and CDR2: SNHLY, FYNNEI. CDR3 length: 13 amino acids. The CDR3 spells CASWWQANSPLHF. The DNA for the CDR3 is TGTGCCAGCTGGTGGCAGGCTAATTCACCCCTCCACTTT.

This clone was recorded only once. The DNA for the CDR3 is TGCGCCAGCAGCCAAGAACAGGGGGGAAACACCATATATTTT. Protein product: CASSQEQGGNTIYF. The chain is built from TRBV4-3 and TRBJ1-3; TRBD1 matches 7 bases. The germline V gene encodes CDR1 LGHNA and CDR2 YSLEER. The J segment lost 4 bases and the V segment lost 0 bases, leaving 0 bases of the junction unmatched. This CDR3 is 14 amino acids long.

The J gene is TRBJ2-1, the V gene TRBV4-3; 7 positions agree with TRBD2. Trimming cost V 0 bases and J 4 bases; bases outside gene matches: 3. Germline CDR1 LGHNA, CDR2 YSLEER. The CDR3 runs 15 residues. CDR3 DNA: TGCGCCAGCAGCCAAGATCTAGCGGATTACAATGAGCAGTTCTTC. Amino acid sequence: CASSQDLADYNEQFF.

The chain couples TRBV7-3 to TRBJ2-3, with TRBD2 matching 10 bases. The CDR3 spans 15 residues. With V trimmed by 1 base and J by 5 bases, 3 bases remained unmatched. CDR1 is SGHTA and CDR2 is FQGTGA in the germline V gene. This CDR3 is CASSLSASGGDTQYF. The CDR3 coding sequence is TGTGCCAGCAGCTTAAGCGCTAGCGGGGGAGATACGCAGTATTTT. The whole variable domain, filled in from reference TRBV7-3 and TRBJ2-3, reads GAGVSQTPSNKVTEKGKYVELRCDPISGHTALYWYRQSLGQGPEFLIYFQGTGAADDSGLPNDRFFAVRPEGSVSTLKIQRTERGDSAVYLCASSLSASGGDTQYFGPGTRLTVL.

The chain employs TRBV7-9 and TRBJ2-3; 12 bases fit TRBD2. CDR1 and CDR2 (germline): SEHNR, FQNEAQ (reference sequence). The CDR3 spans 15 residues. The junction had 3 bases not matched to a gene; V was cut back by 5 bases and J by 3 bases. The CDR3 nucleotides are TGTGCCAGCAGCCAGACTAGCGGGGGTACAGATACGCAGTATTTT. This gives the protein CASSQTSGGTDTQYF.

The V call is TRBV18, the J call TRBJ1-1; the match to TRBD1 covers 9 bases. V gave up 3 bases and J gave up 4 bases; unmatched junction bases: 6. Germline CDR1 KGHSH, CDR2 LQKENI. There are 15 residues in the CDR3. Written as DNA, the CDR3 is TGTGCCAGCTCACCCTCTAGACAGGGGGTCACTGAAGCTTTCTTT. Encoded protein: CASSPSRQGVTEAFF.

The V call is TRBV7-9, the J call TRBJ2-7; D is ambiguous. There are 14 residues in the CDR3. V was trimmed by 7 bases and J by 2 bases, leaving 15 bases between them. Germline V CDR1 and CDR2: SEHNR, FQNEAQ (reference sequence). The CDR3 is CASTPPPLPYEQYF. Here the CDR3 DNA reads TGTGCCAGCACCCCTCCCCCCCTCCCCTACGAGCAGTACTTC.

This clone came up a few times. The chain joins TRBV6-1 to TRBJ1-2; D may be TRBD1 (6 bases). The CDR3 loop spans 14 amino acids. Per germline, CDR1 MNHNS and CDR2 SASEGT. V gave up 0 bases and J gave up 1 base, with 6 bases separating them. CDR3 amino acids: CASSEADSNYGYTF. Written as DNA, the CDR3 is TGTGCCAGCAGTGAAGCGGACAGTAACTATGGCTACACCTTC.

This chain uses TRBV6-5 with TRBJ1-2; 8 bases fit TRBD1. CDR1 is MNHEY, CDR2 SVGAGI, per germline. With 6 bases clipped from V and 2 bases from J, the junction kept 8 bases outside the gene matches. The length of the CDR3 is 15 residues. The CDR3 sequence is CASRPGGAVNYGYTF. The CDR3 DNA reads TGTGCCAGCAGGCCAGGGGGCGCGGTGAACTATGGCTACACCTTC.

The chain couples TRBV5-6 to TRBJ2-1; D not certain. Germline CDR1 is SGHDT and CDR2 is YYEEEE. Between the trimmed V and J ends, which lost 0 bases and 0 bases, there was a span of 7 bases. The CDR3 covers 15 residues. CDR3 in amino acids: CASSLEVSSYNEQFF. In DNA form, the CDR3 reads TGTGCCAGCAGCTTGGAAGTCAGCTCCTACAATGAGCAGTTCTTC.

V and J are TRBV2 and TRBJ2-3; the match to TRBD2 covers 8 bases. Per the germline V gene, CDR1 is SNHLY and CDR2 is FYNNEI. The CDR3 runs to 15 residues. V was clipped by 1 base and J by 0 bases; unmatched bases: 0. CDR3 bases: TGTGCCAGCAGTGAAGGCGGGGGGAGCACAGATACGCAGTATTTT. It encodes CASSEGGGSTDTQYF. Based on the CDR3 plus reference TRBV2 and TRBJ2-3, the full variable domain is EPEVTQTPSHQVTQMGQEVILRCVPISNHLYFYWYRQILGQKVEFLVSFYNNEISEKSEIFDDQFSVERPDGSNFTLKIRSTKLEDSAMYFCASSEGGGSTDTQYFGPGTRLTVL.

This rearrangement joins TRBV5-8 to TRBJ2-1; 8 bases line up with TRBD2. J gave up 4 bases and V 7 bases, and 7 bases lay outside the gene matches. This CDR3 has 14 amino acids. The germline gives CDR1 SGHTS, CDR2 YDEGEE. The CDR3 protein is CASGLAGIYNEQFF. The CDR3 region has the DNA TGTGCCAGCGGGCTAGCGGGTATTTACAATGAGCAGTTCTTC.

The rearrangement uses TRBV4-2 and TRBJ1-1, with TRBD1 as a possible D gene (6 bases). This CDR3 has 15 residues. Germline CDR1 LGHNA, CDR2 YNFKEQ. V was trimmed by 4 bases and J by 5 bases, leaving 17 bases between them. The CDR3 nucleotides read TGTGCCAGCAGCCGGGAGGGGGTTGGGCTGACTGAAGCTTTCTTT. It encodes CASSREGVGLTEAFF.

V is TRBV24-1 and J is TRBJ1-4; 8 nucleotides agree with TRBD1. J gave up 0 bases and V 7 bases, and 3 bases lay outside the gene matches. The germline CDR1 and CDR2 sequences are KGHDR and SFDVKD. The CDR3 extends over 15 amino acids. This CDR3 is CATSPGGATNEKLFF. In nucleotides, the CDR3 is TGTGCCACCAGCCCAGGGGGCGCAACTAATGAAAAACTGTTTTTT.

The chain recombines TRBV4-2 with TRBJ1-1, with 9 bases identical to TRBD1. The CDR3 sequence is 15 residues long. Germline lookup yields CDR1 LGHNA and CDR2 YNFKEQ. J gave up 7 bases and V 2 bases, and 8 bases lay outside the gene matches. CDR3 sequence: CASSQLTGGFGEAFF. The CDR3 DNA reads as TGTGCCAGCAGCCAATTGACAGGGGGTTTCGGTGAAGCTTTCTTT.

The V gene is TRBV9, the J gene TRBJ2-1; tentatively, D is TRBD1 (6 bases). The length of the CDR3 is 16 residues. The V end was cut by 3 bases, the J end by 0 bases, with 13 bases between. CDR1 is SGDLS, CDR2 YYNGEE, per germline. The CDR3 spells CASSGRQESSYNEQFF. The CDR3 nucleotides read TGTGCCAGCAGCGGCCGACAGGAGTCCTCCTACAATGAGCAGTTCTTC.

The chain combines TRBV4-1 with TRBJ2-3, with 9 bases that match TRBD1. The J segment lost 8 bases and the V segment lost 0 bases, leaving 9 bases of the junction unmatched. The CDR3 contains 16 residues. CDR1 is MGHRA and CDR2 is YSYEKL in the germline V gene. The CDR3 bases are TGCGCCAGCAGCCAAGAAGCGACAGGGGGGGAGGTTACGCAGTATTTT. This gives the protein CASSQEATGGEVTQYF.

The gene calls are TRBV7-9 and TRBJ1-2, with TRBD1 as a possible D gene (5 bases). Germline-derived CDR1 and CDR2 are SEHNR and FQNEAQ (reference sequence). The ends were cut back, 3 bases at V and 7 bases at J, with 21 bases in the middle. This CDR3 has 16 residues. As DNA, the CDR3 is TGTGCCAGCAGCTTCCCCCCGGGGGACTACCTCCCTGGCTACACCTTC. Residues: CASSFPPGDYLPGYTF.

The chain carries TRBV6-1 and TRBJ2-3, with 8 bases fitting TRBD1. Germline V lookup: CDR1 MNHNS, CDR2 SASEGT. The CDR3 sequence is 16 residues long. Germline trimming cut 2 bases from V and 2 bases from J; bases unmatched to any gene: 6. CDR3 amino acids: CASSERGTGLTDTQYF. The DNA of the CDR3 is TGTGCCAGCAGTGAAAGGGGGACAGGACTCACAGATACGCAGTATTTT.

This clone is a singleton in its sample. The rearrangement links TRBV2 to TRBJ2-7, with D possibly matching TRBD2 (6 bases). Germline-derived CDR1 and CDR2 are SNHLY and FYNNEI. V dropped 4 bases and J dropped 2 bases, with 15 bases sitting between them. The CDR3 totals 15 residues. The CDR3 here is CASSGGLGSPYEQYF. The CDR3 nucleotides read TGTGCCAGCAGTGGGGGACTGGGGTCACCCTACGAGCAGTACTTC.

This sequence joins TRBV7-3 and TRBJ1-2, with 9 bases aligning to TRBD1. Trimming cost V 5 bases and J 5 bases; bases outside gene matches: 3. This CDR3 is 13 amino acids long. Germline values: CDR1 SGHTA, CDR2 FQGTGA. The CDR3 protein is CASSPGQGYGYTF. In nucleotides, the CDR3 is TGTGCCAGCAGCCCGGGACAGGGATATGGCTACACCTTC. The whole variable domain, remainder taken from reference TRBV7-3 and TRBJ1-2, is GAGVSQTPSNKVTEKGKYVELRCDPISGHTALYWYRQSLGQGPEFLIYFQGTGAADDSGLPNDRFFAVRPEGSVSTLKIQRTERGDSAVYLCASSPGQGYGYTFGSGTRLTVV.

The V call is TRBV11-2, the J call TRBJ2-7, with TRBD2 identical over 10 bases. The CDR3 is 15 amino acids. V shed 0 bases, J shed 5 bases, and the junction held 4 bases outside the gene matches. Germline-derived CDR1 and CDR2 are SGHAT and FQNNGV. The CDR3 nucleotides read TGTGCCAGCAGCTTAGAGGCTAGCGGGGGCAACGAGCAGTACTTC. This sequence encodes CASSLEASGGNEQYF.

J is TRBJ1-4 and V is TRBV7-2; tentatively, D is TRBD1 (6 bases). Germline-derived CDR1 and CDR2 are SGHTA and FQGNSA. V lost 5 bases to trimming and J lost 7 bases, with 14 bases between them. This CDR3 contains 14 residues. The CDR3, as DNA: TGTGCCAGCAGCCAAGGGGGGGCGTTTGAAAAACTGTTTTTT. Its translation is CASSQGGAFEKLFF. The complete variable domain, with remaining parts taken from reference TRBV7-2 and TRBJ1-4, reads GAGVSQSPSNKVTEKGKDVELRCDPISGHTALYWYRQSLGQGLEFLIYFQGNSAPDKSGLPSDRFSAERTGGSVSTLTIQRTQQEDSAVYLCASSQGGAFEKLFFGSGTQLSVL.

The chain uses TRBV7-9 and TRBJ2-7; 10 nucleotides align to TRBD1. The CDR3 runs to 13 residues. Germline V lookup: CDR1 SEHNR, CDR2 FQNEAQ (reference sequence). Losses at the gene ends were 8 bases for V and 3 bases for J; bases not matched to a gene: 4. CDR3 residues: CASGQGGHYEQYF. CDR3 in DNA: TGTGCCAGCGGACAGGGGGGCCACTACGAGCAGTACTTC.